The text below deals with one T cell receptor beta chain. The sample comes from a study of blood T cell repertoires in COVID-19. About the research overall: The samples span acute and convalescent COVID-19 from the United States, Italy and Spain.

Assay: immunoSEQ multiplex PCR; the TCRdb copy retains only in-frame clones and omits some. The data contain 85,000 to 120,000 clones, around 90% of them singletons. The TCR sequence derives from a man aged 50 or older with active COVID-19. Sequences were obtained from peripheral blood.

As DNA, the CDR3 is TGTGCCAGCAGCTTAGAGAACGGGGGGGCGGTCTACGAGCAGTACTTC. The encoded protein is CASSLENGGAVYEQYF. The chain recombines TRBV11-2 with TRBJ2-7; 8 bases align to TRBD2. The CDR3 sequence is 16 residues long. The J segment lost 3 bases and the V segment lost 0 bases, leaving 7 bases of the junction unmatched. Germline CDR1 is SGHAT and CDR2 is FQNNGV.